These 24 T cell receptor beta chains were sequenced from one sample in a study of blood T cell repertoires in COVID-19. Repertoires were generated with immunoSEQ multiplex PCR, while TCRdb's copy carries only in-frame clones and drops some. The sample yields 200,000 to 250,000 clones, about 88% seen once. Sequencing was performed on PBMCs or T cells enriched from blood (not recorded which). These receptors all come from a woman in her twenties or thirties who had recovered from COVID-19.

The gene calls are TRBV9 and TRBJ1-4; 7 bases map to TRBD1. The CDR3 is 13 amino acids. Germline V CDR1 and CDR2: SGDLS, YYNGEE. Losses at the gene ends were 3 bases for V and 5 bases for J; bases not matched to a gene: 1. CDR3: CASSAGQNEKLFF. The CDR3 region has the DNA TGTGCCAGCAGCGCGGGACAGAATGAAAAACTGTTTTTT.

V usage is TRBV10-3 and J usage is TRBJ2-3, with 7 positions matching TRBD2. The CDR3 runs 14 residues. After removal of 10 bases from V and 6 bases from J, the junction contained 13 bases not matched to a gene. Germline V gives CDR1 ENHRY, CDR2 SYGVKD. The CDR3 bases are TGTGCCACCGGTCGCGGGGGTGTTAATGATACGCAGTATTTT. Translation gives CATGRGGVNDTQYF.

This chain uses TRBV11-2 with TRBJ2-5, with D uncertain. V was shortened by 6 bases and J by 2 bases, with 16 bases between the two germline ends. Germline V gives CDR1 SGHAT, CDR2 FQNNGV. The CDR3 runs to 15 residues. The DNA for the CDR3 is TGTGCCAGCAGTCCTCGACGGCGGATGCAAGAGACCCAGTACTTC. It is translated as CASSPRRRMQETQYF.

The chain recombines TRBV19 with TRBJ2-5; tentatively, D is TRBD1 (7 bases). This CDR3 has 16 amino acids. Germline loops: CDR1 LNHDA, CDR2 SQIVND (reference sequence). V was cut by 3 bases and J by 0 bases, with 14 bases left in between. CDR3 loop: CASSITTGRYQETQYF. CDR3 DNA: TGTGCCAGTAGTATTACGACAGGGAGGTACCAAGAGACCCAGTACTTC.

This clone appeared a few times. The chain recombines TRBV7-9 with TRBJ1-1; D is unresolved. The V gene's germline CDR1 is SEHNR and CDR2 FQNEAQ (reference sequence). The CDR3 sequence is 14 residues long. V gave up 5 bases and J gave up 2 bases, with 12 bases separating them. Here the CDR3 reads CASSARGFNTEAFF. The CDR3 region has the DNA TGTGCCAGCAGCGCCCGGGGTTTCAACACTGAAGCTTTCTTT.

J is TRBJ1-1 and V is TRBV12-3 or TRBV12-4; D gene uncertain. CDR3 length: 13 residues. Trimming pared 4 bases from V and 3 bases from J, leaving 9 bases between. The CDR3 protein is CASSSEADTEAFF. CDR3 nucleotides: TGTGCCAGCAGTTCAGAGGCGGACACTGAAGCTTTCTTT.

V usage is TRBV10-3 and J usage is TRBJ2-1; 8 bases agree with TRBD2. CDR3 length: 16 amino acids. With 0 bases clipped from V and 6 bases from J, the junction kept 7 bases outside the gene matches. Germline loops: CDR1 ENHRY, CDR2 SYGVKD. CDR3 loop: CAISESVAGLLNEQFF. As DNA, the CDR3 is TGTGCCATCAGTGAGTCAGTAGCGGGATTACTCAATGAGCAGTTCTTC.

This sequence joins TRBV4-1 and TRBJ2-7; D might be TRBD1 (5 bases). Trimming cost V 4 bases and J 1 base, with 8 bases left between them. The CDR3 has 13 residues. In germline, CDR1 is MGHRA, CDR2 YSYEKL. For the CDR3, the DNA is TGCGCCAGCAGCCTATCAGGGTCCTACGAGCAGTACTTC. Translating it yields CASSLSGSYEQYF.

The V call is TRBV5-6, the J call TRBJ2-3; no firm D call. CDR3 length: 18 residues. The germline V and J ends were trimmed by 0 bases and 3 bases, with 20 bases remaining between them. The V gene's germline CDR1 is SGHDT and CDR2 YYEEEE. CDR3: CASSLAFLPETSTDTQYF. The CDR3, as DNA: TGTGCCAGCAGCTTGGCCTTTCTGCCAGAAACCTCTACAGATACGCAGTATTTT.

CDR3 nucleotide sequence: TGTGCCAGCAGCGTAGACACAGACCTGAACACTGAAGCTTTCTTT. Its protein product is CASSVDTDLNTEAFF. The chain recombines TRBV9 with TRBJ1-1; D is unclear. Germline-derived CDR1 and CDR2 are SGDLS and YYNGEE. The CDR3 has 15 residues. V lost 0 bases and J lost 0, with 9 bases in between. Combining the CDR3 with reference TRBV9 and TRBJ1-1 gives the whole variable domain DSGVTQTPKHLITATGQRVTLRCSPRSGDLSVYWYQQSLDQGLQFLIQYYNGEERAKGNILERFSAQQFPDLHSELNLSSLELGDSALYFCASSVDTDLNTEAFFGQGTRLTVV.

DNA for the CDR3: TGTGCCAGCAGTTTAGCGGGGGAAGGCTACACCTTC. The encoded protein is CASSLAGEGYTF. The J gene is TRBJ1-2, the V gene TRBV27; D perhaps matches TRBD1 (5 bases). The CDR3 has 12 residues. V lost 2 bases and J 8 bases, leaving 9 bases between the germline ends. CDR1 is MNHEY, CDR2 SMNVEV, per germline (reference sequence).

The chain links TRBV19 to TRBJ2-7; 9 bases match TRBD2. This CDR3 has 16 amino acids. With V trimmed by 4 bases and J by 3 bases, 10 bases remained unmatched. The germline CDR1 and CDR2 sequences are LNHDA and SQIVND (reference sequence). This chain's CDR3 is CASSTLAGPLDYEQYF. Here the CDR3 DNA reads TGTGCCAGTAGTACCCTAGCGGGGCCCTTGGACTACGAGCAGTACTTC.

The chain has TRBV6-4 and TRBJ2-3; D might be TRBD1 (5 bases). The CDR3 length is 13 residues. Trimming took off 6 bases at V and 6 bases at J, with 13 bases between the two ends. Germline V gene data show CDR1 as MRHNA and CDR2 as SNTAGT. CDR3 coding DNA: TGTGCCAGCAGCGCCCTCCCAGGGGATACGCAGTATTTT. It is translated as CASSALPGDTQYF.

The chain links TRBV11-3 to TRBJ2-5; D is possibly TRBD1 (6 bases). The CDR3 runs to 15 residues. V was clipped by 5 bases and J by 5 bases, with 18 bases between them. Germline CDR1 is SGHNT and CDR2 is YENEEA. The CDR3, as DNA: TGTGCCAGCAGCCAAGGGGGTTCAAGGACTGAGACCCAGTACTTC. The encoded protein is CASSQGGSRTETQYF.

The chain links TRBV5-1 to TRBJ1-4; maybe TRBD1 (5 bases). V dropped 5 bases and J dropped 5 bases, with 16 bases sitting between them. Germline V CDR1 and CDR2: SGHRS, YFSETQ. This CDR3 is 15 amino acids long. The CDR3, as DNA: TGCGCCAGCAGGCCCATTGGGGGGATGAATGAAAAACTGTTTTTT. Residues: CASRPIGGMNEKLFF. The full variable domain, in which reference TRBV5-1 and TRBJ1-4 provide the parts outside the CDR3, is KAGVTQTPRYLIKTRGQQVTLSCSPISGHRSVSWYQQTPGQGLQFLFEYFSETQRNKGNFPGRFSGRQFSNSRSEMNVSTLELGDSALYLCASRPIGGMNEKLFFGSGTQLSVL.

The chain employs TRBV4-2 and TRBJ1-1; the D is unclear. The V end was cut by 1 base, the J end by 0 bases, with 6 bases between. This CDR3 has 14 residues. CDR1 and CDR2 from the germline V gene are LGHNA and YNFKEQ. The CDR3, as DNA: TGTGCCAGCAGCCAAGGTGTTATGAACACTGAAGCTTTCTTT. It translates to CASSQGVMNTEAFF.

The rearrangement links TRBV4-3 to TRBJ1-1, with D possibly TRBD1 on 5 matching bases. The V end was cut by 0 bases, the J end by 3 bases, with 17 bases between. The germline V gene has CDR1 LGHNA and CDR2 YSLEER. The CDR3 runs to 17 residues. CDR3 protein: CASSQDSRGWADTEAFF. The CDR3 bases are TGCGCCAGCAGCCAAGATTCAAGGGGATGGGCGGACACTGAAGCTTTCTTT.

In this sample, this clone turned up a few times. V gene TRBV4-3 combines with J gene TRBJ1-1; 11 bases agree with TRBD1. Germline-derived CDR1 and CDR2 are LGHNA and YSLEER. The CDR3 is 15 residues long. Trimming removed 3 bases from V and 5 bases from J; junction bases left unmatched: 5. CDR3 DNA sequence: TGCGCCAGCAGCCAGGACAGGGGGCTGGGTACTGAAGCTTTCTTT. The encoded protein is CASSQDRGLGTEAFF.

The CDR3 reads CASRSPQRGATEAFF. For the CDR3, the DNA is TGTGCCAGCAGATCTCCACAGCGGGGAGCCACTGAAGCTTTCTTT. The rearrangement uses TRBV6-5 and TRBJ1-1; D remains ambiguous. Trimming left V 6 bases short and J 4 bases short, with 18 bases between. The CDR3 runs 15 residues. Germline V gene lookup returns CDR1 MNHEY and CDR2 SVGAGI.

The chain has TRBV7-2 and TRBJ2-7; TRBD1 is a possible D gene (6 bases). The germline CDR1 and CDR2 sequences are SGHTA and FQGNSA. This CDR3 has 14 amino acids. The ends were cut back, 5 bases at V and 5 bases at J, with 16 bases in the middle. The CDR3 DNA reads TGTGCCAGCAGCATGCGGACAGATAATAACGAGCAGTACTTC. The encoded protein is CASSMRTDNNEQYF.

This clone is a singleton in its sample. The chain has TRBV9 and TRBJ1-6, with D possibly TRBD1 on 6 matching bases. V lost 3 bases and J lost 7, with 11 bases in between. This CDR3 is 14 amino acids long. The germline CDR1 and CDR2 sequences are SGDLS and YYNGEE. Written as DNA, the CDR3 is TGTGCCAGCAGCGAAACAGGGACCAATTCACCCCTCCACTTT. This encodes CASSETGTNSPLHF.

This clone has only a few counts. V gene TRBV7-2 combines with J gene TRBJ1-6; no reliable D call. V shed 7 bases and J shed 10 bases, with 11 bases lying between them. The germline V gene has CDR1 SGHTA and CDR2 FQGNSA. This CDR3 has 12 residues. Here the CDR3 reads CASIIPPSPLHF. In DNA, the CDR3 is TGTGCCAGCATCATTCCCCCCTCACCCCTCCACTTT. Based on the CDR3 plus reference TRBV7-2 and TRBJ1-6, the full variable domain is GAGVSQSPSNKVTEKGKDVELRCDPISGHTALYWYRQSLGQGLEFLIYFQGNSAPDKSGLPSDRFSAERTGGSVSTLTIQRTQQEDSAVYLCASIIPPSPLHFGNGTRLTVT.

The chain employs TRBV5-6 and TRBJ1-2; D ambiguous. Germline CDR1 is SGHDT and CDR2 is YYEEEE. Trimming shortened V by 5 bases and J by 7 bases, and 9 bases separated the two germline ends. CDR3 size: 11 residues. DNA for the CDR3: TGTGCCAGCAGGTCGTCGGGTGGCTACACCTTC. As protein: CASRSSGGYTF.

The chain employs TRBV18 and TRBJ1-1; D ambiguous. Germline V CDR1 and CDR2: KGHSH, LQKENI. With 5 bases removed from V and 1 base from J, the gap between germline ends came to 17 bases. The CDR3 length is 16 residues. The CDR3 loop reads CASSATVPGENTEAFF. In nucleotides, the CDR3 is TGTGCCAGCTCAGCAACGGTGCCCGGGGAGAACACTGAAGCTTTCTTT.